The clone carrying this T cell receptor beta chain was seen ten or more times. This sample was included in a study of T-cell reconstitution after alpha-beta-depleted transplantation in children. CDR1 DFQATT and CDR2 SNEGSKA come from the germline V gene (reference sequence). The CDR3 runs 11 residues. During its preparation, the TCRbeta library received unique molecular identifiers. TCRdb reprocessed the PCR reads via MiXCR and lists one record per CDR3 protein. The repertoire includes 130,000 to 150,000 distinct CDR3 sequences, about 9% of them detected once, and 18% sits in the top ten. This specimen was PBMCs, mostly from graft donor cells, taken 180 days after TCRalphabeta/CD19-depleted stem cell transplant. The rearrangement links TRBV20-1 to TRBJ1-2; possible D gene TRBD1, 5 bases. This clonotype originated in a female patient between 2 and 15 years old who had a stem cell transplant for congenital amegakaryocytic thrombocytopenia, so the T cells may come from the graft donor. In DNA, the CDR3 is TGCAGCGCAGGGAAATTCTATGGCTACACCTTC. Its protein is CSAGKFYGYTF.